Sequencing of this T cell receptor beta chain was carried out in a study of OX40 agonist ivuxolimab in advanced cancers. For context, the study as a whole: The costimulatory receptor OX40 (CD134) was targeted by ivuxolimab, a fully human IgG2 agonistic monoclonal antibody. Intravenous ivuxolimab was administered to patients every 2 weeks at six dose levels: 0.01, 0.1, 0.3, 1.5, 3 and 10 mg/kg. Among the roughly 50 dose-escalation patients, some 20 had hepatocellular carcinoma, some 15 melanoma, 9 renal cell carcinoma and 9 head and neck cancer. In the dose-escalation cohort, 75% to 90% of patients were male, and the mean age was 60 years with a range of roughly 23 to 90. Prior anti-PD-1, anti-PD-L1 or anti-CTLA-4 therapy was permitted, and checkpoint inhibitors had been received by around 40% of dose-escalation patients. Partial responses occurred in three dose-escalation patients, of whom one had hepatocellular carcinoma and two had cutaneous melanoma. The point of sequencing TCRbeta in the periphery was to test whether ivuxolimab changed TCR sequence diversity and drove clonal T-cell expansion. The paper describes the monotherapy dose-escalation part (N ≈ 49 patients) of the phase I trial of ivuxolimab. The paper's findings and limits, for the study overall: Low levels of normalized T-cell clonal expansion were also seen in some patients who did not respond. In the 0.1-3.0 mg/kg groups, partial responders had among the lowest normalized peripheral clonal expansion, particularly in CD8+ T cells. Which antigens the clonally expanded peripheral T cells were specific for was not determined. Clonal expansion of both CD4+ and CD8+ blood T cells was observed from baseline to week 6 at doses 0.1 to 3.0 mg/kg. After ivuxolimab, expanded clones were on average more numerous among CD8+ T cells than among CD4+ T cells.

Remarks on this clone: Its binding antigen is unknown. Per-base qualities were not stored, and no clone one base away is much larger.

The trial excluded patients who had a history of autoimmune disease or who were on systemic immunosuppression. In every dose cohort, peripheral blood was drawn for TCR sequencing at baseline, cycle 4 day 1, and cycle 7 day 1. The samples were drawn from a first-in-human, open-label, multicenter phase I dose-escalation trial of ivuxolimab. Adults with locally advanced or metastatic head and neck squamous cell, hepatocellular, melanoma or renal cell carcinoma were enrolled in the trial. Before TCR sequencing, CD4+ T cells and CD8+ T cells were sorted from peripheral blood as separate populations. For sequencing of the TCRbeta CDR3 region, genomic DNA was extracted from the sorted cells. TCRbeta CDR3 regions were sequenced using the immunoSEQ Assay. Entries here come from immuneACCESS through TCRdb and include only in-frame sequences with V and J called. Some clones fail to appear in such tables; in the studies checked, an unresolved V gene covers under half of the shortfall, and the cause of the remainder is unknown. The sample includes 65,000 to 95,000 clones, with approximately 92% observed a single time. Roughly 4.9% of the sample belongs to the ten largest clones.

The sequence was obtained from an adult with an advanced solid tumor such as melanoma, head and neck, liver or kidney cancer. The input for sequencing was CD4+ or CD8+ T cells sorted from blood, taken in a trial of the OX40 agonist ivuxolimab.

In nucleotide form, the sequence is TGTGCCAGCAGTGAACCACAGGGGCCCTACGAGCAGTACTTC. Protein translation: CASSEPQGPYEQYF. The chain was built from TRBV6-1 and TRBJ2-7, with 7 bases in between that match TRBD1. Per the germline V gene, MNHNS is the CDR1 and SASEGT is the CDR2. Germline trimming amounts to 2 bases on V and 2 bases on J, with 3 as the count of junction bases outside the gene matches. The CDR3 has 14 amino acids, counting the end cysteine and phenylalanine. CDR3 DNA is the only sequence kept; it has 42 bases, read in frame from the first base.